The 11 T cell receptor beta chains given below trace back to one sample, sequenced in a study of T cells in Graves' hyperthyroidism and ophthalmopathy. Researchers took RNA transcripts and amplified the TCR beta CDR3 regions from them. The TCR CDR3 was amplified in a first-round RT-PCR using the HTBI primer set. TCRdb called the multiplex PCR reads again in MiXCR, with one record for every CDR3 protein. The table has about 380,000 distinct CDR3 sequences, around a sixth seen once. Sequencing input: blood. All receptors derive from a man in his late teens or twenties with Graves' ophthalmopathy.

This clonotype was counted ten times or more. V and J are TRBV28 and TRBJ2-7; 8 positions agree with TRBD1. J lost 4 bases, V lost 6 bases, and 8 bases had no gene match. This CDR3 comprises 14 residues. Looked up from germline, CDR1 is MDHEN and CDR2 is SYDVKM. CDR3 sequence: CASSSWTGRYEQYF. In DNA, the CDR3 is TGTGCCAGCAGCTCGTGGACAGGGAGGTACGAGCAGTACTTC.

This clonotype has ten or more counts. The CDR3 coding sequence is TGCAGTGCTGAGACTAGCGGGGGGGAATTAGATACGCAGTATTTT. Translating it yields CSAETSGGELDTQYF. V and J are TRBV20-1 and TRBJ2-3; 14 nucleotides agree with TRBD2. The CDR3 has 15 residues. The J segment lost 5 bases and the V segment lost 5 bases, leaving 6 bases of the junction unmatched. Germline values: CDR1 DFQATT, CDR2 SNEGSKA (reference sequence).

In nucleotides, the CDR3 is TGTGCCAGCAGCGCCCACCGGGACAGGGATGCCCACGAGCAGTACTTC. It specifies CASSAHRDRDAHEQYF. The chain employs TRBV2 and TRBJ2-7; TRBD1 aligns across 9 bases. The length of the CDR3 is 16 residues. In germline, CDR1 is SNHLY, CDR2 FYNNEI. Losses at the gene ends were 6 bases for V and 5 bases for J; bases not matched to a gene: 14.

This clonotype came up a few times. The V call is TRBV6-5, the J call TRBJ1-3; the D gene is possibly TRBD1 (6 bases). The ends were cut back, 2 bases at V and 0 bases at J, with 11 bases in the middle. The germline gives CDR1 MNHEY, CDR2 SVGAGI. CDR3 size: 16 residues. CDR3 sequence (DNA): TGTGCCAGCAGTTACACTGGACAGCACTCTGGAAACACCATATATTTT. Protein: CASSYTGQHSGNTIYF.

This chain joins TRBV15 and TRBJ2-7; D is undetermined. The CDR3 is made up of 16 amino acids. From germline, CDR1 is LNHNV and CDR2 YYDKDF (reference sequence). The V gene lost 1 base and the J gene lost 0 bases, with 13 bases spanning the gap. CDR3: CATSRARTYSSYEQYF. The CDR3 DNA reads as TGTGCCACCAGCAGAGCCCGGACCTATAGCTCCTACGAGCAGTACTTC.

The V gene is TRBV5-1, the J gene TRBJ2-2; D unclear. V dropped 2 bases and J dropped 5 bases, with 10 bases sitting between them. The CDR3 consists of 14 residues. Germline-derived CDR1 and CDR2 are SGHRS and YFSETQ. CDR3 in amino acids: CASSLQHTTGELFF. CDR3 DNA: TGCGCCAGCAGCTTACAGCATACTACCGGGGAGCTGTTTTTT. The complete variable domain, with remaining parts taken from reference TRBV5-1 and TRBJ2-2, reads KAGVTQTPRYLIKTRGQQVTLSCSPISGHRSVSWYQQTPGQGLQFLFEYFSETQRNKGNFPGRFSGRQFSNSRSEMNVSTLELGDSALYLCASSLQHTTGELFFGEGSRLTVL.

This clonotype was counted ten times or more. The V and J genes are TRBV18 and TRBJ1-3; 8 nucleotides line up with TRBD1. J lost 3 bases, V lost 3 bases, and 4 bases had no gene match. This CDR3 is 15 amino acids long. Germline lookup yields CDR1 KGHSH and CDR2 LQKENI. CDR3 amino acids: CASSPAGGIGNTIYF. The DNA of the CDR3 is TGTGCCAGCTCACCGGCAGGGGGCATTGGAAACACCATATATTTT.

This clonotype has at least ten counts. The rearrangement links TRBV5-1 to TRBJ2-1, with TRBD2 matching over 8 bases. The V gene end was trimmed by 2 bases and the J gene end by 2 bases; junction bases not matched to a gene: 6. Germline-derived CDR1 and CDR2 are SGHRS and YFSETQ. CDR3 length: 16 amino acids. This chain's CDR3 is CASSFGGGYAYNEQFF. The CDR3 DNA sequence: TGCGCCAGCAGCTTCGGGGGGGGGTACGCCTACAATGAGCAGTTCTTC.

This clonotype was seen at least ten times. This chain connects TRBV20-1 to TRBJ1-2, with D possibly TRBD1 on 6 matching bases. The CDR3 has 13 amino acids. Per germline, CDR1 DFQATT and CDR2 SNEGSKA (reference sequence). Trimming left V 3 bases short and J 4 bases short, with 12 bases between. The CDR3 DNA reads as TGCAGTGCTAGGGGCCCGGACAGCTATGGCTACACCTTC. It specifies CSARGPDSYGYTF.

This clonotype was recorded at least ten times. This chain links TRBV6-1 with TRBJ2-1; no clear D. The CDR3 is made up of 13 amino acids. The germline V gene encodes CDR1 MNHNS and CDR2 SASEGT. Trimming stripped 4 bases from V and 5 bases from J, with 9 bases between. The CDR3 DNA is TGTGCCAGCAGTGTAGGGTTGAACAATGAGCAGTTCTTC. Encoded protein: CASSVGLNNEQFF.

This clonotype was seen ten or more times. V gene TRBV3-1 combines with J gene TRBJ2-2, with D tentatively TRBD1 (5 bases). From germline, CDR1 is LGHDT and CDR2 YNNKEL (reference sequence). Trimming pared 0 bases from V and 4 bases from J, leaving 9 bases between. There are 15 residues in the CDR3. The CDR3 nucleotides are TGTGCCAGCAGCCAAGACAGGGTTGGCACCGGGGAGCTGTTTTTT. Its translation is CASSQDRVGTGELFF.